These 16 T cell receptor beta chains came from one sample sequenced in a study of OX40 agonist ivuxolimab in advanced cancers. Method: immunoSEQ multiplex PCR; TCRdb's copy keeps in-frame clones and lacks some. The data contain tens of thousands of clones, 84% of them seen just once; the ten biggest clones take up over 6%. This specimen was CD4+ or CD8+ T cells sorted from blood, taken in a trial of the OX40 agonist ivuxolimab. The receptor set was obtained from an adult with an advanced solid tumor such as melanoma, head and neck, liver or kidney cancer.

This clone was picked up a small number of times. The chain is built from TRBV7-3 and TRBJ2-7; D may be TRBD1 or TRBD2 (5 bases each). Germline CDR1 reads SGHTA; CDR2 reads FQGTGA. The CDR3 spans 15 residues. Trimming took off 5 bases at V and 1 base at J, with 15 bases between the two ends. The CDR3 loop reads CASSRLGDRSYEQYF. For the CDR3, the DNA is TGTGCCAGCAGCCGTCTTGGGGACCGATCCTACGAGCAGTACTTC.

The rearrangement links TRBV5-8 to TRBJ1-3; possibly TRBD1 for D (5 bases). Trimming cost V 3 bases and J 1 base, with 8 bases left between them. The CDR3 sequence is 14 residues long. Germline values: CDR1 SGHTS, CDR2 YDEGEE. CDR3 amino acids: CASSSGFSGNTIYF. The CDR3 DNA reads TGTGCCAGCAGCTCAGGGTTTTCTGGAAACACCATATATTTT.

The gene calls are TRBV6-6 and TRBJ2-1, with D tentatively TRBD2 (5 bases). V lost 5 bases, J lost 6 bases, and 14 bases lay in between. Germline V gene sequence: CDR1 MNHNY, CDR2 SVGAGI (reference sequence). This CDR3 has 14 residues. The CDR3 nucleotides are TGTGCCAGCAGTGTAACGGGAACCCTCAATGAGCAGTTCTTC. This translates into CASSVTGTLNEQFF.

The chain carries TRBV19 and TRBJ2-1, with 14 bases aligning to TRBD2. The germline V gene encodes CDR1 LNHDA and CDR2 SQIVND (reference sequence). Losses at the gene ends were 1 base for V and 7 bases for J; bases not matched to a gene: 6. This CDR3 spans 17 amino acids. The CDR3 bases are TGTGCCAGTAGTATAGCAAGGACTAGCGGGAGGTTGAATGAGCAGTTCTTC. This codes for CASSIARTSGRLNEQFF.

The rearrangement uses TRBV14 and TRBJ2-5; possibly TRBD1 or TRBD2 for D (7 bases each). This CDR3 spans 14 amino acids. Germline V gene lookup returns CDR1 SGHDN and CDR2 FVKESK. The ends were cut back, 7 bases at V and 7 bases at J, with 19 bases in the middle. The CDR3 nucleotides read TGTGCCAGCACCCAGGGACAGCAGCGGGGGACCCAGTACTTC. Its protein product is CASTQGQQRGTQYF.

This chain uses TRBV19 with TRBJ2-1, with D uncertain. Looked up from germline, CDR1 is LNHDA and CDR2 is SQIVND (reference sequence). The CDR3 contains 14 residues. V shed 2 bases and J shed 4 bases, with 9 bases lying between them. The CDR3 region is CASSIRTIYNEQFF. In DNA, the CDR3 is TGTGCCAGTAGTATACGGACGATTTACAATGAGCAGTTCTTC.

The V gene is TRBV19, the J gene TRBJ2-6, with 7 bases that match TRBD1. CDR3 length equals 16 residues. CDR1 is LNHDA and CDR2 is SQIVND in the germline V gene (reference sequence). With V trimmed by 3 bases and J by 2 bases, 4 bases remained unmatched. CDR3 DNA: TGTGCCAGTAGTATTAGGGGGCCCGCTGGGGCCAACGTCCTGACTTTC. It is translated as CASSIRGPAGANVLTF.

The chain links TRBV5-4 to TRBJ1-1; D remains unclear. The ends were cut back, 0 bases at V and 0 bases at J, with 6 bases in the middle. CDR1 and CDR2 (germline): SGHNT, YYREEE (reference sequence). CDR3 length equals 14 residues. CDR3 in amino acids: CASSLGPLNTEAFF. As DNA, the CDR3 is TGTGCCAGCAGCTTGGGGCCTTTGAACACTGAAGCTTTCTTT.

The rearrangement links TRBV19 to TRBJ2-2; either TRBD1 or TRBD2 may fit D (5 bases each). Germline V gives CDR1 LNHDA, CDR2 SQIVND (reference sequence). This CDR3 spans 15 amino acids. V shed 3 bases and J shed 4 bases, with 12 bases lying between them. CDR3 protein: CASSIQGDGTGELFF. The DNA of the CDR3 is TGTGCCAGTAGTATTCAAGGGGACGGCACCGGGGAGCTGTTTTTT. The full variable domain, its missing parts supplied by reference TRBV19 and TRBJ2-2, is DGGITQSPKYLFRKEGQNVTLSCEQNLNHDAMYWYRQDPGQGLRLIYYSQIVNDFQKGDIAEGYSVSREKKESFPLTVTSAQKNPTAFYLCASSIQGDGTGELFFGEGSRLTVL.

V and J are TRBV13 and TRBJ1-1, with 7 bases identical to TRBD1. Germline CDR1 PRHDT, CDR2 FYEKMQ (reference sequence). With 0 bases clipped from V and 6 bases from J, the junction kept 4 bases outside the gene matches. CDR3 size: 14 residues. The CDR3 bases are TGTGCCAGCAGCTTAGGCAGGGGGGTACCTGAAGCTTTCTTT. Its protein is CASSLGRGVPEAFF.

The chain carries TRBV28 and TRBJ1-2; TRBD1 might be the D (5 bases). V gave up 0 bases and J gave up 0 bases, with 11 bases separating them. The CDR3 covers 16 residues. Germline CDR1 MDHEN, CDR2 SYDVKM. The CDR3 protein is CASSLWDPGTNYGYTF. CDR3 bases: TGTGCCAGCAGTTTATGGGACCCAGGGACTAACTATGGCTACACCTTC.

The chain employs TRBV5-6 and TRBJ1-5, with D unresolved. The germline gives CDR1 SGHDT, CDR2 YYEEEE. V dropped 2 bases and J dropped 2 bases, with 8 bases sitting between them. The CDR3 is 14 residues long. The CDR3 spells CASSLGLGNQPQHF. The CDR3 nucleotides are TGTGCCAGCAGCTTAGGGTTAGGCAATCAGCCCCAGCATTTT.

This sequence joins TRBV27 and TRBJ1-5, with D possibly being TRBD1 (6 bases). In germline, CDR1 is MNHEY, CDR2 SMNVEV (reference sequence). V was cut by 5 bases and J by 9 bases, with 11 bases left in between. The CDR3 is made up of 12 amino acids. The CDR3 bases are TGTGCCAGCAGTAGGGGGGCTGGGCCCCAGCATTTT. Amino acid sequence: CASSRGAGPQHF.

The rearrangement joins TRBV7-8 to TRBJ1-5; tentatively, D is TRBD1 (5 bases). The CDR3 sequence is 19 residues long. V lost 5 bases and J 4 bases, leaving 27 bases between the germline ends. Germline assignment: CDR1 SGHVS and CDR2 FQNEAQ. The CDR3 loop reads CASSPGLPGLPFPNQPQHF. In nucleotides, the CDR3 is TGTGCCAGCAGCCCGGGGTTGCCAGGGCTTCCCTTCCCTAATCAGCCCCAGCATTTT.

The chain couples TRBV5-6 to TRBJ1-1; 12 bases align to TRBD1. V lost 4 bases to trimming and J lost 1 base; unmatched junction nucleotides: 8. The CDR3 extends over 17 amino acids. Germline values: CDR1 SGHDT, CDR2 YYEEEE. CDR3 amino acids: CASSRPGQGAENTEAFF. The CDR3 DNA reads TGTGCCAGCAGCCGCCCGGGACAGGGGGCTGAGAACACTGAAGCTTTCTTT.

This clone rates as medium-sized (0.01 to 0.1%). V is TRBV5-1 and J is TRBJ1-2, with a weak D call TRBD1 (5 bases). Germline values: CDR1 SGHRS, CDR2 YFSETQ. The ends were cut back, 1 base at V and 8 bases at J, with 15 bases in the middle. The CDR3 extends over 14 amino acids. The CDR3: CASSLSGTADGYTF. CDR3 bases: TGCGCCAGCAGCTTGAGCGGGACTGCAGACGGCTACACCTTC.